One and the same sample provided the 23 T cell receptor beta chains below, sequenced in a study of T cells after posttransplantation cyclophosphamide. TCRdb keeps only in-frame clones here, not all; method: immunoSEQ multiplex PCR. The sample holds approximately 32,000 clones, about 90% seen once. Sample: PBMCs. The receptors stem from a middle-aged woman with a blood cancer, CMV-positive, and with a related stem cell donor.

V usage is TRBV7-2 and J usage is TRBJ1-1, with D unclear. Trimming cost V 2 bases and J 3 bases, with 10 bases left between them. In germline, CDR1 is SGHTA, CDR2 FQGNSA. The CDR3 runs 14 residues. The CDR3 nucleotides are TGTGCCAGCAGCTTACGCTGGCGGGACACTGAAGCTTTCTTT. Translating gives CASSLRWRDTEAFF.

The sample holds one count of this clone. The J gene is TRBJ1-2, the V gene TRBV15; D perhaps matches TRBD1 (5 bases). The CDR3 has 15 amino acids. Germline assignment: CDR1 LNHNV and CDR2 YYDKDF (reference sequence). The V end lost 5 bases, the J end lost 0 bases, and 13 bases lay between the germline ends. The CDR3 spells CATSATGSANYGYTF. CDR3 DNA: TGTGCCACCAGCGCCACAGGATCCGCTAACTATGGCTACACCTTC.

The V and J genes are TRBV28 and TRBJ2-2, with a tentative D call TRBD1 (5 bases). Germline V gene data show CDR1 as MDHEN and CDR2 as SYDVKM. The CDR3 is made up of 17 amino acids. V dropped 3 bases and J dropped 2 bases, with 16 bases sitting between them. CDR3 loop: CASSLWSPGANTGELFF. The CDR3 DNA reads TGTGCCAGCAGTTTGTGGTCTCCTGGGGCCAACACCGGGGAGCTGTTTTTT.

The rearrangement uses TRBV21-1 and TRBJ2-3; the table's D call of TRBD2 was not tested on the DNA. TRBV21-1 is annotated as a pseudogene. This CDR3 comprises 15 residues. The CDR3 DNA reads TGTGCCAGCAGCAAGAGTGGGGGGGACACAGATACGCAGTATTTT. Its protein product is CASSKSGGDTDTQYF.

V is TRBV4-1 and J is TRBJ1-4; D unclear. V was trimmed by 4 bases and J by 7 bases, leaving 19 bases between them. The CDR3 has 16 residues. Germline lookup yields CDR1 MGHRA and CDR2 YSYEKL. CDR3 bases: TGCGCCAGCAGCCCACTTTTCTCCGGGGAGGGTGAAAAACTGTTTTTT. Translation: CASSPLFSGEGEKLFF.

This chain joins TRBV6-4 and TRBJ1-4, with 10 positions matching TRBD1. The CDR3 totals 16 residues. The V gene end was trimmed by 8 bases and the J gene end by 1 base; junction bases not matched to a gene: 7. Germline V lookup: CDR1 MRHNA, CDR2 SNTAGT. The CDR3 nucleotides are TGTGCCAGCCGTACCGGGACAGGGGTAACTAATGAAAAACTGTTTTTT. Translated, it gives CASRTGTGVTNEKLFF.

The chain uses TRBV19 and TRBJ1-4, with 7 bases aligning to TRBD1. Losses at the gene ends were 9 bases for V and 4 bases for J; bases not matched to a gene: 5. CDR1 LNHDA and CDR2 SQIVND come from the germline V gene (reference sequence). CDR3 length equals 13 residues. The CDR3 DNA reads as TGTGCCAGCCAGGACAGGAATAATGAAAAACTGTTTTTT. It translates to CASQDRNNEKLFF. The full variable domain, rest sourced from reference TRBV19 and TRBJ1-4, is DGGITQSPKYLFRKEGQNVTLSCEQNLNHDAMYWYRQDPGQGLRLIYYSQIVNDFQKGDIAEGYSVSREKKESFPLTVTSAQKNPTAFYLCASQDRNNEKLFFGSGTQLSVL.

This clone was counted only a few times. The V and J genes are TRBV10-3 and TRBJ1-2, with D maybe TRBD1 (6 bases). This CDR3 spans 14 amino acids. The germline V gene encodes CDR1 ENHRY and CDR2 SYGVKD. V lost 9 bases and J lost 4, with 18 bases in between. The CDR3 DNA reads as TGTGCCATGCTACAGGGAATTAGATCCTATGGCTACACCTTC. Amino acid sequence: CAMLQGIRSYGYTF.

The chain recombines TRBV5-4 with TRBJ1-6; TRBD1 aligns across 8 bases. With V trimmed by 0 bases and J by 5 bases, 4 bases remained unmatched. The CDR3 is 16 amino acids. Germline V gene data show CDR1 as SGHNT and CDR2 as YYREEE (reference sequence). The CDR3: CASSLAGGGDNSPLHF. The DNA for the CDR3 is TGTGCCAGCAGCTTGGCAGGGGGCGGCGATAATTCACCCCTCCACTTT.

This clone showed up just once. The chain has TRBV11-2 and TRBJ1-2, with 10 bases aligning to TRBD1. With 1 base clipped from V and 8 bases from J, the junction kept 7 bases outside the gene matches. The CDR3 covers 15 residues. CDR1 is SGHAT, CDR2 FQNNGV, per germline. This CDR3 is CASSLGTGTGEGYTF. The CDR3 region has the DNA TGTGCCAGCAGCTTAGGGACCGGGACAGGGGAAGGCTACACCTTC.

This clone was seen only once. The rearrangement joins TRBV28 to TRBJ1-5; TRBD1 matches at 7 bases. The V gene's germline CDR1 is MDHEN and CDR2 SYDVKM. Germline trimming cut 5 bases from V and 2 bases from J; bases unmatched to any gene: 9. The CDR3 is made up of 16 amino acids. Written as DNA, the CDR3 is TGTGCCAGCAGTCCTCTGACAGGGATAGGCAATCAGCCCCAGCATTTT. Protein product: CASSPLTGIGNQPQHF.

This clone appeared a few times. The chain links TRBV4-1 to TRBJ1-4; D ambiguous. Germline-derived CDR1 and CDR2 are MGHRA and YSYEKL. V was pared by 1 base and J by 1 base, with 7 bases between. The CDR3 covers 15 residues. CDR3: CASSQVAGTNEKLFF. The CDR3 coding sequence is TGCGCCAGCAGCCAAGTGGCGGGAACTAATGAAAAACTGTTTTTT.

V and J are TRBV5-8 and TRBJ1-2, with D possibly being TRBD1 (5 bases). V lost 8 bases and J lost 4, with 18 bases in between. This CDR3 comprises 14 residues. The germline CDR1 and CDR2 sequences are SGHTS and YDEGEE. CDR3 coding DNA: TGTGCCAGGGCAAGGGGCTCCTCGGCCTATGGCTACACCTTC. Protein sequence: CARARGSSAYGYTF.

The chain carries TRBV6-1 and TRBJ1-3; 7 bases are shared with TRBD1. Trimming at V came to 3 bases and at J to 0 bases, leaving 2 bases not matched to a gene. The CDR3 totals 15 residues. Germline lookup yields CDR1 MNHNS and CDR2 SASEGT. Here the CDR3 DNA reads TGTGCCAGCAGTGAGAACAGGGGCTCTGGAAACACCATATATTTT. It specifies CASSENRGSGNTIYF.

This clone occurred once. Here the CDR3 reads CASSGGVKDLQDEQYF. The CDR3 DNA sequence: TGTGCCAGCAGCGGAGGGGTAAAGGACTTACAGGACGAGCAGTACTTC. V gene TRBV5-4 combines with J gene TRBJ2-7, with D perhaps TRBD2 (6 bases). Germline V gene lookup returns CDR1 SGHNT and CDR2 YYREEE (reference sequence). V shed 4 bases and J shed 5 bases, with 22 bases lying between them. There are 16 residues in the CDR3.

This clone was counted a single time. This chain uses TRBV27 with TRBJ2-1; D might be TRBD1 (6 bases). CDR1 and CDR2 (germline): MNHEY, SMNVEV (reference sequence). The V and J ends lost 6 bases and 1 base respectively, with 13 bases between them. The CDR3 loop spans 15 amino acids. CDR3 in DNA: TGTGCCAGCAGACGGACCAGGGGATCCTACAATGAGCAGTTCTTC. Protein product: CASRRTRGSYNEQFF.

The genes are TRBV5-1 and TRBJ2-7; tentative D call: TRBD1 (6 bases). V was clipped by 4 bases and J by 4 bases, with 18 bases between them. The CDR3 consists of 15 residues. Germline loops: CDR1 SGHRS, CDR2 YFSETQ. CDR3: CASSTTGKSRYEQYF. As DNA, the CDR3 is TGCGCCAGCAGCACAACAGGGAAGTCACGATACGAGCAGTACTTC.

The count of this clone is one. This rearrangement joins TRBV7-2 to TRBJ2-7; no clear D gene. CDR3 length: 12 residues. V was clipped by 5 bases and J by 0 bases, with 5 bases between them. Per the germline V gene, CDR1 is SGHTA and CDR2 is FQGNSA. The CDR3 DNA reads TGTGCCAGCAGCGTCAGCTCCTACGAGCAGTACTTC. Residues: CASSVSSYEQYF.

This clone has just a few counts. V and J are TRBV6-1 and TRBJ2-7, with 11 bases identical to TRBD1. CDR3 length equals 13 residues. With V trimmed by 8 bases and J by 4 bases, 4 bases remained unmatched. CDR1 and CDR2 (germline): MNHNS, SASEGT. Written as DNA, the CDR3 is TGTGCCAGCCGGGGGACAGGGGGTTACGAGCAGTACTTC. Its protein is CASRGTGGYEQYF.

The chain carries TRBV7-8 and TRBJ1-2, with 9 positions matching TRBD1. Trimming took 5 bases from V and 7 from J; bases not matched to a gene: 14. The germline V gene encodes CDR1 SGHVS and CDR2 FQNEAQ. This CDR3 region has 16 residues. CDR3 DNA: TGTGCCAGCAGCCTACAAGTAATACAGGGGGCTGGTGGCTACACCTTC. Its translation: CASSLQVIQGAGGYTF.

The rearrangement links TRBV4-1 to TRBJ1-6, with a weak D call TRBD1 (6 bases). Germline V CDR1 and CDR2: MGHRA, YSYEKL. The CDR3 has 14 residues. V was clipped by 4 bases and J by 6 bases, with 10 bases between them. The CDR3 region is CASSRQGLNSPLHF. CDR3 sequence (DNA): TGCGCCAGCAGCCGGCAGGGGCTTAATTCACCCCTCCACTTT.

The chain is built from TRBV7-8 and TRBJ2-1; 9 nucleotides match TRBD2. Germline loops: CDR1 SGHVS, CDR2 FQNEAQ. This CDR3 is 16 amino acids long. V shed 2 bases, J shed 5 bases, and the junction held 7 bases outside the gene matches. This chain's CDR3 is CASSLPPWTSDNEQFF. The CDR3 DNA reads as TGTGCCAGCAGCTTACCCCCTTGGACTAGCGACAATGAGCAGTTCTTC.

This rearrangement joins TRBV6-5 to TRBJ2-6; the D is unclear. From germline, CDR1 is MNHEY and CDR2 SVGAGI. This CDR3 region has 13 residues. V was trimmed by 3 bases and J by 2 bases, leaving 2 bases between them. CDR3 sequence: CASSYTGANVLTF. CDR3 in DNA: TGTGCCAGCAGTTATACTGGGGCCAACGTCCTGACTTTC.